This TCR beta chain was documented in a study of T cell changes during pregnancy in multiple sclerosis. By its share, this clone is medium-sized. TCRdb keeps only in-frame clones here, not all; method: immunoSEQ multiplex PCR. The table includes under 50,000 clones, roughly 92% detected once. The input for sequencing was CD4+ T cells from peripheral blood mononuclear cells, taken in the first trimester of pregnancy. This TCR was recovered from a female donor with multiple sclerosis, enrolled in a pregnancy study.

The CDR3 DNA reads as TGCGCCAGCAGCCAAAACTCCGGGGGCACCGGGGAGCTGTTTTTT. It codes for CASSQNSGGTGELFF. This chain links TRBV4-1 with TRBJ2-2, with D possibly matching TRBD2 (6 bases). The V gene's germline CDR1 is MGHRA and CDR2 YSYEKL. Trimming removed 2 bases at V and 4 bases at J, with 11 bases between. This CDR3 contains 15 residues.